These 17 T cell receptor beta chains were all obtained from the same sample, sequenced in a study of identical twins (dated by TCRdb to the mid-2010s). The protocol used for the library was 5' RACE. Instrument used: Illumina HiSeq 2000. TCRdb reran the public reads through fastp at Q25 and MiXCR, keeping productive beta chains. Every CDR3 protein is listed once, alongside the most common genes and DNA of its rows. The sample has about 470,000 distinct CDR3 sequences on record, roughly a quarter of them singletons. The ten top clones hold 2.5% to 3.5% of the sample. These records were also assigned to another study, of T cells expressing NK-cell markers.

Sequencing used CD4+ T cells sorted from blood. The source is a woman aged 18-30 years in good health.

This clonotype was detected ten times or more. The chain has TRBV20-1 and TRBJ2-5; a possible D gene is TRBD2 (5 bases). V lost 5 bases to trimming and J lost 5 bases, with 9 bases between them. CDR1 is DFQATT, CDR2 SNEGSKA, per germline (reference sequence). This CDR3 has 11 residues. CDR3 DNA sequence: TGCAGTGCTGATAGGAGGGAGACCCAGTACTTC. The encoded protein is CSADRRETQYF.

This clonotype has only a few counts. The V call is TRBV29-1, the J call TRBJ2-1; either TRBD1 or TRBD2 may fit D (5 bases each). The CDR3 spans 15 residues. V shed 4 bases and J shed 11 bases, with 24 bases lying between them. Germline V gives CDR1 SQVTM, CDR2 ANQGSEA. The CDR3 spells CSVGETGTEAMKQFF. The CDR3 DNA sequence: TGCAGCGTTGGGGAAACCGGGACGGAGGCAATGAAGCAGTTCTTC.

The chain links TRBV20-1 to TRBJ1-1, with a weak D call TRBD1 (5 bases). Trimming stripped 6 bases from V and 4 bases from J, with 12 bases between. CDR1 is DFQATT and CDR2 is SNEGSKA in the germline V gene (reference sequence). The CDR3 has 12 amino acids. CDR3 sequence (DNA): TGCAGTGCCGGGGGATTGCGCACTGAAGCTTTCTTT. Its protein is CSAGGLRTEAFF.

This clonotype came up a few times. The V and J genes are TRBV5-6 and TRBJ1-2; 7 nucleotides line up with TRBD1. With V trimmed by 2 bases and J by 1 base, 2 bases remained unmatched. Looked up from germline, CDR1 is SGHDT and CDR2 is YYEEEE. The CDR3 extends over 14 amino acids. CDR3 DNA: TGTGCCAGCAGCTTTTGGGACAGTAACTATGGCTACACCTTC. This translates into CASSFWDSNYGYTF.

This clonotype was picked up many times. The chain is built from TRBV29-1 and TRBJ2-1, with 8 bases matching TRBD2. The CDR3 is made up of 13 amino acids. The V and J ends lost 3 bases and 6 bases, in that order; junction bases with no gene match: 4. CDR1 SQVTM and CDR2 ANQGSEA come from the germline V gene. CDR3: CSVDFGGGNEQFF. CDR3 nucleotide sequence: TGCAGCGTTGATTTCGGGGGGGGCAATGAGCAGTTCTTC.

In this sample, this clonotype turned up a few times. The chain joins TRBV9 to TRBJ2-2; the D is unclear. The CDR3 extends over 11 amino acids. From germline, CDR1 is SGDLS and CDR2 YYNGEE. V was pared by 3 bases and J by 9 bases, with 6 bases between. CDR3: CASSAHRELFF. DNA of the CDR3: TGTGCCAGCAGCGCCCACCGGGAGCTGTTTTTT.

The gene calls are TRBV18 and TRBJ1-1; D unclear. CDR1 and CDR2 (germline): KGHSH, LQKENI. Trimming took 4 bases from V and 7 from J, leaving 10 bases between them. This CDR3 spans 12 amino acids. CDR3: CASSLQQNEAFF. CDR3 coding DNA: TGTGCCAGCTCACTGCAACAGAATGAAGCTTTCTTT.

This clonotype has just a few counts. The gene calls are TRBV5-1 and TRBJ2-3; D is unresolved. This CDR3 region has 14 residues. Germline V CDR1 and CDR2: SGHRS, YFSETQ. V was shortened by 7 bases and J by 2 bases, with 14 bases between the two germline ends. The CDR3 sequence is CASALPGPTDTQYF. The CDR3 DNA reads as TGCGCCAGCGCTCTCCCCGGGCCCACAGATACGCAGTATTTT.

In its sample, this clonotype was seen a few times. V usage is TRBV29-1 and J usage is TRBJ2-3; D uncertain. The germline gives CDR1 SQVTM, CDR2 ANQGSEA. The CDR3 contains 15 residues. The V gene lost 8 bases and the J gene lost 2 bases, with 20 bases spanning the gap. The CDR3 sequence is CSPRAGKENTDTQYF. The CDR3 DNA reads as TGCAGCCCCCGGGCAGGAAAGGAAAACACAGATACGCAGTATTTT.

This clonotype was seen at least ten times. V is TRBV12-3 or TRBV12-4 and J is TRBJ2-1; D is ambiguous. CDR3 size: 15 residues. Deletions cut 3 bases from V and 7 bases from J, with 16 bases between. CDR3 in amino acids: CASSFVPSTVNEQFF. Here the CDR3 DNA reads TGTGCCAGCAGTTTTGTCCCCTCCACCGTAAATGAGCAGTTCTTC.

Only a few counts were recorded for this clonotype. The chain combines TRBV30 with TRBJ2-2, with 7 positions matching TRBD2. The CDR3 sequence is 15 residues long. Germline trimming cut 3 bases from V and 4 bases from J; bases unmatched to any gene: 8. Germline lookup yields CDR1 GTSNPN and CDR2 SVGIG (reference sequence). CDR3 sequence (DNA): TGTGCCTGGAGCGTCGGACTAGTGGCCACCGGGGAGCTGTTTTTT. Translation gives CAWSVGLVATGELFF. Full variable domain (remainder filled in from reference TRBV30 and TRBJ2-2): SQTIHQWPATLVQPVGSPLSLECTVEGTSNPNLYWYRQAAGRGLQLLFYSVGIGQISSEVPQNLSASRPQDRQFILSSKKLLLSDSGFYLCAWSVGLVATGELFFGEGSRLTVL.

In this sample, this clonotype turned up a few times. The rearrangement joins TRBV12-3 or TRBV12-4 to TRBJ2-2, with 10 bases matching TRBD2. This CDR3 comprises 14 residues. Germline trimming cut 5 bases from V and 6 bases from J; bases unmatched to any gene: 3. CDR3 region: CASSLGLAAGELFF. Written as DNA, the CDR3 is TGTGCCAGCAGTCTTGGACTAGCGGCCGGGGAGCTGTTTTTT.

The chain uses TRBV20-1 and TRBJ2-7, with unresolved D. The ends were cut back, 7 bases at V and 3 bases at J, with 13 bases in the middle. Germline-derived CDR1 and CDR2 are DFQATT and SNEGSKA (reference sequence). This CDR3 is 12 amino acids long. The CDR3 protein is CSVTTHNYEQYF. The CDR3, as DNA: TGCAGTGTTACGACTCATAACTACGAGCAGTACTTC.

This clonotype was picked up a small number of times. This rearrangement joins TRBV6-5 to TRBJ2-7; 11 nucleotides agree with TRBD2. With 4 bases clipped from V and 1 base from J, the junction kept 9 bases outside the gene matches. The germline CDR1 and CDR2 sequences are MNHEY and SVGAGI. The CDR3 sequence is 17 residues long. For the CDR3, the DNA is TGTGCCAGCAGTTCCGGCAATAGCGGGGGGGGTTCCTACGAGCAGTACTTC. Its protein product is CASSSGNSGGGSYEQYF.

This clonotype was observed a few times. This chain links TRBV5-1 with TRBJ2-2, with D hard to call. Between the trimmed V and J ends, which lost 4 bases and 2 bases, there was a span of 12 bases. Germline V gene sequence: CDR1 SGHRS, CDR2 YFSETQ. The CDR3 has 15 residues. CDR3: CASSARFSNTGELFF. The CDR3 DNA sequence: TGCGCCAGCAGCGCTCGATTTTCAAACACCGGGGAGCTGTTTTTT.

The chain recombines TRBV7-2 with TRBJ1-5; the D is unclear. Trimming took off 3 bases at V and 6 bases at J, with 6 bases between the two ends. Germline assignment: CDR1 SGHTA and CDR2 FQGNSA. The CDR3 sequence is 12 residues long. The CDR3 protein is CASSFGIQPQHF. The CDR3 DNA reads TGTGCCAGCAGCTTCGGTATTCAGCCCCAGCATTTT.

This clonotype was observed once. The rearrangement uses TRBV6-5 and TRBJ2-7, with TRBD2 identical over 7 bases. The trim removed 0 bases at V and 3 bases at J, leaving 5 bases unmatched. This CDR3 is built from 15 residues. Germline V lookup: CDR1 MNHEY, CDR2 SVGAGI. The CDR3 DNA reads TGTGCCAGCAGTTACTCCGGGAGGTCCCTCTACGAGCAGTACTTC. It yields the protein CASSYSGRSLYEQYF.